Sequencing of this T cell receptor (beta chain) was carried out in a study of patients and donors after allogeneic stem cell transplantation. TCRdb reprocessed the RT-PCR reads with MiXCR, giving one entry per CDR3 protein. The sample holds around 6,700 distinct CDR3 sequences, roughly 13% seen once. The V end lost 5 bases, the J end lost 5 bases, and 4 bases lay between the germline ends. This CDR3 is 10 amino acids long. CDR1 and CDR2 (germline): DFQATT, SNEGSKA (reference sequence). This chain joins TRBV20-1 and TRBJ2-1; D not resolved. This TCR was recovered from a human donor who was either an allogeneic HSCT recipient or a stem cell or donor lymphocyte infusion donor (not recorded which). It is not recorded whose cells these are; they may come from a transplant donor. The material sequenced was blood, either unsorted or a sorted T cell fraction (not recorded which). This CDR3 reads CSAPDNEQFF. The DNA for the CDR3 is TGCAGTGCTCCTGACAATGAGCAGTTCTTC.